The next 23 T cell receptor beta chains were all read from a single sample in a study of PD-L1 blockade in urothelial cancer. As to time point: peripheral blood 6 weeks after treatment start. The assay was immunoSEQ multiplex PCR, and TCRdb's table has in-frame clones only and misses some. Of about 48,000 clones in the sample, around 86% were seen once. The specimen comprised PBMCs, sampled around atezolizumab (anti-PD-L1) treatment. Receptor source: a man aged 60-69 years with urothelial cancer.

The V call is TRBV20-1, the J call TRBJ2-1; D unresolved. V lost 7 bases and J lost 8, with 12 bases in between. This CDR3 has 11 amino acids. Germline V gene sequence: CDR1 DFQATT, CDR2 SNEGSKA (reference sequence). As DNA, the CDR3 is TGCAGTGGTAGCCTGCAGTATGAGCAGTTCTTC. It yields the protein CSGSLQYEQFF.

The J gene is TRBJ2-7, the V gene TRBV27, with 9 nucleotides matching TRBD1. CDR3 length: 14 residues. Losses at the gene ends were 6 bases for V and 7 bases for J; bases not matched to a gene: 10. The germline gives CDR1 MNHEY, CDR2 SMNVEV (reference sequence). CDR3 in DNA: TGTGCCAGCAGATCCCTCCCGACAGGGGGGGAGCAGTACTTC. This sequence encodes CASRSLPTGGEQYF.

The chain links TRBV4-1 to TRBJ1-2; no clear D. CDR1 is MGHRA, CDR2 YSYEKL, per germline. The V end lost 0 bases, the J end lost 2 bases, and 10 bases lay between the germline ends. CDR3 length: 15 residues. CDR3 in amino acids: CASSQDLGLNYGYTF. The CDR3 DNA is TGCGCCAGCAGCCAAGATCTGGGCCTCAACTATGGCTACACCTTC.

V usage is TRBV19 and J usage is TRBJ1-1; D might be TRBD1 (5 bases). Trimming cost V 5 bases and J 1 base, with 8 bases left between them. Germline V gene data show CDR1 as LNHDA and CDR2 as SQIVND (reference sequence). This CDR3 is built from 13 residues. The CDR3 spells CASSVRENTEAFF. The CDR3 nucleotides are TGTGCCAGTAGTGTCAGGGAGAACACTGAAGCTTTCTTT.

This chain joins TRBV5-1 and TRBJ2-7; the match to TRBD1 covers 10 bases. This CDR3 is built from 16 residues. After removal of 0 bases from V and 5 bases from J, the junction contained 8 bases not matched to a gene. The V gene's germline CDR1 is SGHRS and CDR2 YFSETQ. CDR3 region: CASSLDDRGQFNEQYF. The CDR3, as DNA: TGCGCCAGCAGCTTGGATGACAGGGGGCAGTTCAACGAGCAGTACTTC.

This sequence joins TRBV5-1 and TRBJ1-1; D uncertain. V lost 2 bases to trimming and J lost 4 bases, with 12 bases between them. The CDR3 runs 14 residues. Germline loops: CDR1 SGHRS, CDR2 YFSETQ. CDR3 nucleotide sequence: TGCGCCAGCAGCTTAACAGCTCGATCCACTGAAGCTTTCTTT. Protein product: CASSLTARSTEAFF.

This clone was counted a single time. The genes are TRBV7-2 and TRBJ1-2; no firm D call. Germline V gene lookup returns CDR1 SGHTA and CDR2 FQGNSA. This CDR3 spans 13 amino acids. Trimming pared 5 bases from V and 0 bases from J, leaving 7 bases between. The chain's CDR3 is CASSPTANYGYTF. In DNA form, the CDR3 reads TGTGCCAGCAGCCCCACGGCTAACTATGGCTACACCTTC. The whole variable domain, remainder taken from reference TRBV7-2 and TRBJ1-2, is GAGVSQSPSNKVTEKGKDVELRCDPISGHTALYWYRQSLGQGLEFLIYFQGNSAPDKSGLPSDRFSAERTGGSVSTLTIQRTQQEDSAVYLCASSPTANYGYTFGSGTRLTVV.

The gene calls are TRBV11-2 and TRBJ1-2; D call uncertain. Germline CDR1 SGHAT, CDR2 FQNNGV. The CDR3 extends over 15 amino acids. V was trimmed by 5 bases and J by 0 bases, leaving 13 bases between them. CDR3 in DNA: TGTGCCAGCAGCCCAAGCCGGTTAGCTAACTATGGCTACACCTTC. Translating it yields CASSPSRLANYGYTF.

The rearrangement uses TRBV19 and TRBJ1-4, with 9 bases aligning to TRBD1. The CDR3 runs to 15 residues. Per the germline V gene, CDR1 is LNHDA and CDR2 is SQIVND (reference sequence). The trim removed 10 bases at V and 3 bases at J, leaving 9 bases unmatched. This CDR3 reads CATRDRGSANEKLFF. DNA for the CDR3: TGTGCCACCCGAGACAGGGGGTCGGCTAATGAAAAACTGTTTTTT.

The DNA for the CDR3 is TGCGCCAGCAGCCAAGGTTTACAGGGGAGGACTGAAGCTTTCTTT. Amino acids: CASSQGLQGRTEAFF. The chain couples TRBV4-1 to TRBJ1-1, with 7 bases identical to TRBD1. The CDR3 is made up of 15 amino acids. Germline V CDR1 and CDR2: MGHRA, YSYEKL. The junction had 7 bases not matched to a gene; V was cut back by 1 base and J by 5 bases.

The chain links TRBV6-5 to TRBJ2-7, with 9 bases matching TRBD2. Losses at the gene ends were 7 bases for V and 1 base for J; bases not matched to a gene: 8. Per the germline V gene, CDR1 is MNHEY and CDR2 is SVGAGI. This CDR3 has 15 residues. CDR3 coding DNA: TGTGCCAGCACCCTGGGCAGCGGGGGGTCCTACGAGCAGTACTTC. This codes for CASTLGSGGSYEQYF.

J is TRBJ1-6 and V is TRBV6-4, with 7 bases aligning to TRBD1. The CDR3 is 15 residues long. V lost 6 bases to trimming and J lost 8 bases; unmatched junction nucleotides: 10. Germline CDR1 MRHNA, CDR2 SNTAGT. The CDR3 loop is CASSSGTEVYSPLHF. For the CDR3, the DNA is TGTGCCAGCAGCTCCGGGACAGAAGTTTATTCACCCCTCCACTTT.

The chain is built from TRBV29-1 and TRBJ1-5; D uncertain. The ends were cut back, 4 bases at V and 4 bases at J, with 8 bases in the middle. This CDR3 is built from 12 residues. The germline CDR1 and CDR2 sequences are SQVTM and ANQGSEA. CDR3: CSVVSGNQPQHF. The CDR3 nucleotides are TGCAGCGTTGTGTCCGGGAATCAGCCCCAGCATTTT.

The chain is built from TRBV5-1 and TRBJ1-4; 7 bases are a match to TRBD1. There are 14 residues in the CDR3. Losses at the gene ends were 4 bases for V and 3 bases for J; bases not matched to a gene: 3. The germline V gene has CDR1 SGHRS and CDR2 YFSETQ. In nucleotides, the CDR3 is TGCGCCAGCAGCCATGGACAGGCTAATGAAAAACTGTTTTTT. This gives the protein CASSHGQANEKLFF.

This chain joins TRBV7-2 and TRBJ2-3; TRBD1 matches at 9 bases. The V gene's germline CDR1 is SGHTA and CDR2 FQGNSA. Trimming took 5 bases from V and 3 from J; bases not matched to a gene: 6. This CDR3 is built from 15 residues. The CDR3 DNA reads TGTGCCAGCAGCAACAGGGGGCAACGGACAGATACGCAGTATTTT. This gives the protein CASSNRGQRTDTQYF.

Sample share makes this clone medium-sized. Other DNA sequences in this specimen translate into the identical CDR3. The rearrangement links TRBV7-9 to TRBJ2-3; tentatively, D is TRBD1 (6 bases). The CDR3 contains 13 residues. Germline lookup yields CDR1 SEHNR and CDR2 FQNEAQ (reference sequence). V was cut by 2 bases and J by 3 bases, with 6 bases left in between. For the CDR3, the DNA is TGTGCCAGCAGCTTAACAGGGACAGATACGCAGTATTTT. Its translation is CASSLTGTDTQYF.

In nucleotides, the CDR3 is TGTGCCAGCAGAGACCGGACAGGGGGAACCGGGGAGCTGTTTTTT. This translates into CASRDRTGGTGELFF. The rearrangement joins TRBV6-1 to TRBJ2-2; the match to TRBD1 covers 10 bases. V lost 6 bases, J lost 5 bases, and 6 bases stayed unmatched. CDR3 length equals 15 residues. The V gene's germline CDR1 is MNHNS and CDR2 SASEGT.

This chain uses TRBV7-6 with TRBJ2-2; D is undetermined. Germline assignment: CDR1 SGHVS and CDR2 FNYEAQ. CDR3 length equals 14 residues. V was shortened by 5 bases and J by 6 bases, with 13 bases between the two germline ends. This chain's CDR3 is CASSAGRGPGELFF. The CDR3 DNA reads TGTGCCAGCAGCGCCGGCAGAGGCCCCGGGGAGCTGTTTTTT.

CDR3 region: CASSSAGGPNEQYF. CDR3 coding DNA: TGTGCCAGCAGTTCCGCGGGGGGGCCCAACGAGCAGTACTTC. The chain is built from TRBV6-6 and TRBJ2-7, with TRBD2 matching 9 bases. V lost 4 bases to trimming and J lost 5 bases; unmatched junction nucleotides: 6. CDR3 length: 14 amino acids. CDR1 is MNHNY and CDR2 is SVGAGI in the germline V gene (reference sequence).

V and J are TRBV7-8 and TRBJ1-3; 7 nucleotides match TRBD1. The V gene's germline CDR1 is SGHVS and CDR2 FQNEAQ. The CDR3 is 16 residues long. Germline trimming cut 3 bases from V and 3 bases from J; bases unmatched to any gene: 8. CDR3 sequence (DNA): TGTGCCAGCAGCTTCCAAGGGGGCGCAGATGGAAACACCATATATTTT. This codes for CASSFQGGADGNTIYF.

This clone was recorded once. This chain connects TRBV5-4 to TRBJ2-2, with 7 bases identical to TRBD1. This CDR3 is 15 amino acids long. In germline, CDR1 is SGHNT, CDR2 YYREEE (reference sequence). Trimming removed 3 bases from V and 2 bases from J; junction bases left unmatched: 4. CDR3 DNA: TGTGCCAGCAGCTGGACAGGCTACAACACCGGGGAGCTGTTTTTT. Its translation: CASSWTGYNTGELFF.

J is TRBJ1-3 and V is TRBV2; possibly TRBD1 for D (5 bases). Trimming stripped 3 bases from V and 2 bases from J, with 17 bases between. Germline CDR1 SNHLY, CDR2 FYNNEI. The CDR3 runs 17 residues. This CDR3 reads CASSDGPPGMAGNTIYF. The CDR3 DNA reads TGTGCCAGCAGTGATGGGCCCCCAGGGATGGCTGGAAACACCATATATTTT.

The rearrangement links TRBV11-2 to TRBJ2-2; maybe TRBD1 (5 bases). CDR3 length equals 15 residues. Trimming pared 0 bases from V and 7 bases from J, leaving 12 bases between. Looked up from germline, CDR1 is SGHAT and CDR2 is FQNNGV. The CDR3 DNA follows: TGTGCCAGCAGCTTAGAATACCAGGGAATCGGGGAGCTGTTTTTT. Translation gives CASSLEYQGIGELFF.